This T cell receptor beta chain was sequenced for a study of blood T cell repertoires in COVID-19. Study-wide background: The samples span acute and convalescent COVID-19 from the United States, Italy and Spain. In each case, the material was cDNA or gDNA derived from T cells, B-cell-depleted T cells, or PBMCs.

Original data processing: Scientists estimated how many nucleated cells there were by amplifying reference gene primers. Data came from immunoSEQ multiplex PCR; TCRdb stores just in-frame clones and leaves some out. That table gives V, J and clone size, and the DNA gave D and trimming. The sample yields 70,000 or so clones, roughly 89% seen once. This clone was detected once. The V end was cut by 1 base, the J end by 5 bases, with 8 bases between. The CDR3 is made up of 13 amino acids. Germline values: CDR1 LNHNV, CDR2 YYDKDF (reference sequence). Sample: peripheral blood. The genes are TRBV15 and TRBJ1-2; D may be TRBD1 (6 bases). This clonotype was obtained from a woman aged 80 or older with acute or convalescent COVID-19. The CDR3 nucleotides are TGTGCCACCAGCAGAGGACAGGCATATGGCTACACCTTC. It specifies CATSRGQAYGYTF.